The next 24 T cell receptor beta chains were all read from a single sample in a study of OX40 agonist ivuxolimab in advanced cancers. Method: immunoSEQ multiplex PCR; TCRdb's copy keeps in-frame clones and lacks some. Here the sample spans around 40,000 clones, approximately 92% being singletons. The specimen comprised CD4+ or CD8+ T cells sorted from blood, sampled in a trial of the OX40 agonist ivuxolimab. Receptors were obtained from an adult with an advanced solid tumor such as melanoma, head and neck, liver or kidney cancer.

In this sample, this clone turned up once. The rearrangement uses TRBV7-9 and TRBJ2-2; D unresolved. Trimming pared 3 bases from V and 7 bases from J, leaving 9 bases between. The CDR3 totals 13 residues. The germline V gene has CDR1 SEHNR and CDR2 FQNEAQ (reference sequence). CDR3 sequence reads: CASSFLPGGELFF. CDR3 in DNA: TGTGCCAGCAGCTTCCTCCCCGGCGGGGAGCTGTTTTTT.

The chain uses TRBV2 and TRBJ2-3; 11 bases are shared with TRBD2. Germline V gene sequence: CDR1 SNHLY, CDR2 FYNNEI. The V and J ends lost 6 bases and 4 bases, in that order; junction bases with no gene match: 12. The CDR3 runs to 17 residues. The CDR3 loop reads CASSKGGSGRDADTQYF. CDR3 nucleotide sequence: TGTGCCAGCAGCAAAGGGGGTAGCGGGAGGGATGCAGATACGCAGTATTTT.

The chain joins TRBV15 to TRBJ1-3; D gene ambiguous. The germline V gene has CDR1 LNHNV and CDR2 YYDKDF (reference sequence). V was clipped by 3 bases and J by 4 bases, with 13 bases between them. This CDR3 spans 15 amino acids. The CDR3 sequence is CATSSYPFLGNTIYF. In nucleotides, the CDR3 is TGTGCCACCAGCAGTTACCCATTTCTAGGAAACACCATATATTTT.

V and J are TRBV27 and TRBJ2-1; 12 nucleotides align to TRBD2. This CDR3 region has 16 residues. The germline gives CDR1 MNHEY, CDR2 SMNVEV (reference sequence). The V gene end was trimmed by 4 bases and the J gene end by 7 bases; junction bases not matched to a gene: 8. The CDR3 is CASSWGTSGRGNEQFF. Written as DNA, the CDR3 is TGTGCCAGCAGTTGGGGGACTAGCGGGCGCGGGAATGAGCAGTTCTTC.

CDR3: CASSIPADSAYEQYF. Here the CDR3 DNA reads TGTGCCAGCAGCATACCCGCGGACAGTGCCTACGAGCAGTACTTC. This chain uses TRBV6-5 with TRBJ2-7; a weak D match, TRBD1 (6 bases). This CDR3 region has 15 residues. Germline V CDR1 and CDR2: MNHEY, SVGAGI. V lost 6 bases and J lost 2, with 17 bases in between.

The V and J genes are TRBV12-5 and TRBJ1-2, with D uncertain. The CDR3 is made up of 15 amino acids. Trimming took 3 bases from V and 0 from J, leaving 11 bases between them. Germline-derived CDR1 and CDR2 are LGHNT and FRNRAP. Here the CDR3 DNA reads TGTGCTAGTGGTTTCACCCCATCAACTAACTATGGCTACACCTTC. It codes for CASGFTPSTNYGYTF.

The rearrangement links TRBV28 to TRBJ2-7; D may be TRBD1 (7 bases). Germline-derived CDR1 and CDR2 are MDHEN and SYDVKM. V was shortened by 8 bases and J by 3 bases, with 20 bases between the two germline ends. The CDR3 is made up of 15 amino acids. For the CDR3, the DNA is TGTGCCAGCCAGGGGGTTTTTAGCGGCCTCTACGAGCAGTACTTC. It yields the protein CASQGVFSGLYEQYF.

This sequence joins TRBV19 and TRBJ2-7; D may be TRBD1 (5 bases). CDR3 length: 14 residues. Germline assignment: CDR1 LNHDA and CDR2 SQIVND (reference sequence). V was cut by 5 bases and J by 2 bases, with 13 bases left in between. The CDR3 region has the DNA TGTGCCAGTAGTGGAAAGGGGTCTACCTACGAGCAGTACTTC. Protein: CASSGKGSTYEQYF.

V gene TRBV15 combines with J gene TRBJ1-1; the D gene is possibly TRBD1 (5 bases). Trimming shortened V by 5 bases and J by 5 bases, and 12 bases separated the two germline ends. Looked up from germline, CDR1 is LNHNV and CDR2 is YYDKDF (reference sequence). The CDR3 spans 13 residues. CDR3 nucleotide sequence: TGTGCCACCAGCTCGGGGGTGAGGACTGAAGCTTTCTTT. Its translation: CATSSGVRTEAFF. The full variable domain, rest sourced from reference TRBV15 and TRBJ1-1, is DAMVIQNPRYQVTQFGKPVTLSCSQTLNHNVMYWYQQKSSQAPKLLFHYYDKDFNNEADTPDNFQSRRPNTSFCFLDIRSPGLGDTAMYLCATSSGVRTEAFFGQGTRLTVV.

The chain recombines TRBV28 with TRBJ1-1; 7 nucleotides line up with TRBD1. V shed 2 bases and J 4 bases; nucleotides not matched to a gene: 7. CDR3 length: 15 amino acids. Germline values: CDR1 MDHEN, CDR2 SYDVKM. The CDR3 sequence: CASSLPRDRSTEAFF. The DNA of the CDR3 is TGTGCCAGCAGTTTACCACGGGACAGATCCACTGAAGCTTTCTTT.

The chain employs TRBV2 and TRBJ2-7, with D possibly matching TRBD1 (6 bases). The CDR3 is 10 residues long. Germline V gene sequence: CDR1 SNHLY, CDR2 FYNNEI. Trimming took 4 bases from V and 12 from J, leaving 10 bases between them. The CDR3 reads CASSGDMGYF. For the CDR3, the DNA is TGTGCCAGCAGTGGGGACATGGGGTACTTC.

The chain couples TRBV6-6 to TRBJ2-2; no clear D. The CDR3 extends over 13 amino acids. V lost 2 bases and J lost 7, with 8 bases in between. Per the germline V gene, CDR1 is MNHNY and CDR2 is SVGAGI (reference sequence). The CDR3 protein is CASSYRALGELFF. CDR3 sequence (DNA): TGTGCCAGCAGTTACAGGGCCCTCGGGGAGCTGTTTTTT.

This chain uses TRBV2 with TRBJ2-7; no reliable D call. The CDR3 spans 11 residues. The V end lost 4 bases, the J end lost 5 bases, and 6 bases lay between the germline ends. The germline gives CDR1 SNHLY, CDR2 FYNNEI. The CDR3 is CASSVSHEQYF. The CDR3 DNA reads TGTGCCAGCAGTGTCAGTCACGAGCAGTACTTC.

The genes are TRBV13 and TRBJ2-7, with D uncertain. Looked up from germline, CDR1 is PRHDT and CDR2 is FYEKMQ (reference sequence). Trimming pared 7 bases from V and 5 bases from J, leaving 21 bases between. The CDR3 is 15 residues long. CDR3 protein: CASTVRGAVPHEQYF. For the CDR3, the DNA is TGTGCCAGCACCGTCCGCGGAGCCGTACCACACGAGCAGTACTTC.

The chain joins TRBV5-1 to TRBJ1-1; 11 bases match TRBD1. V lost 1 base to trimming and J lost 6 bases; unmatched junction nucleotides: 11. Germline CDR1 and CDR2: SGHRS and YFSETQ. The CDR3 loop spans 17 amino acids. CDR3 amino acids: CASSLKGTGGLSAEAFF. CDR3 sequence (DNA): TGCGCCAGCAGCTTGAAGGGGACAGGGGGTCTATCGGCTGAAGCTTTCTTT.

The chain couples TRBV9 to TRBJ2-1, with a tentative D call TRBD2 (5 bases). This CDR3 is 13 amino acids long. CDR1 and CDR2 (germline): SGDLS, YYNGEE. Trimming removed 1 base at V and 6 bases at J, with 8 bases between. The CDR3 sequence: CASSVSGGNEQFF. The CDR3 DNA sequence: TGTGCCAGCAGCGTATCTGGAGGCAATGAGCAGTTCTTC.

V is TRBV7-8 and J is TRBJ1-2; maybe TRBD1 (6 bases). The V gene's germline CDR1 is SGHVS and CDR2 FQNEAQ. This CDR3 is built from 13 residues. The ends were cut back, 4 bases at V and 4 bases at J, with 10 bases in the middle. CDR3 protein: CASSSDRLYGYTF. The CDR3 bases are TGTGCCAGCAGCTCAGACAGGCTCTATGGCTACACCTTC.

This clone was recorded only once. The chain links TRBV28 to TRBJ2-1; 8 bases align to TRBD1. J gave up 5 bases and V 5 bases, and 11 bases lay outside the gene matches. Germline V gene sequence: CDR1 MDHEN, CDR2 SYDVKM. This CDR3 has 16 amino acids. This chain's CDR3 is CASSPTGGVTHNEQFF. CDR3 sequence (DNA): TGTGCCAGCAGTCCCACAGGGGGAGTGACACACAATGAGCAGTTCTTC.

The table lists this clone with a count of one. The rearrangement joins TRBV7-6 to TRBJ2-2, with 10 bases aligning to TRBD2. The CDR3 contains 19 residues. The junction had 17 bases not matched to a gene; V was cut back by 5 bases and J by 5 bases. Germline-derived CDR1 and CDR2 are SGHVS and FNYEAQ. CDR3 sequence reads: CASSAVGVRAGGRTGELFF. CDR3 coding DNA: TGTGCCAGCAGCGCGGTTGGGGTCAGAGCGGGAGGGCGGACCGGGGAGCTGTTTTTT.

J is TRBJ2-1 and V is TRBV7-9, with TRBD2 matching 8 bases. Unmatched junction bases numbered 6, after V lost 5 bases and J lost 9 bases. Per germline, CDR1 SEHNR and CDR2 FQNEAQ (reference sequence). The CDR3 totals 13 residues. The DNA of the CDR3 is TGTGCCAGCAGCGTCACTAGCGGAGGTGAGCAGTTCTTC. Protein sequence: CASSVTSGGEQFF.

This chain joins TRBV7-8 and TRBJ2-7, with 11 bases that match TRBD2. This CDR3 comprises 16 residues. Germline V gene sequence: CDR1 SGHVS, CDR2 FQNEAQ. The trim removed 5 bases at V and 7 bases at J, leaving 13 bases unmatched. CDR3 sequence reads: CASSPTSGSSRWEQYF. CDR3 nucleotide sequence: TGTGCCAGCAGCCCTACTAGCGGGAGTTCCAGGTGGGAGCAGTACTTC.

The chain recombines TRBV19 with TRBJ2-5; D gene unclear. CDR3 length: 13 amino acids. Germline-derived CDR1 and CDR2 are LNHDA and SQIVND (reference sequence). V was trimmed by 3 bases and J by 2 bases, leaving 7 bases between them. The CDR3 loop is CASSIGSQETQYF. In nucleotides, the CDR3 is TGTGCCAGTAGTATCGGCAGTCAAGAGACCCAGTACTTC. Complete variable domain (other parts from reference TRBV19 and TRBJ2-5): DGGITQSPKYLFRKEGQNVTLSCEQNLNHDAMYWYRQDPGQGLRLIYYSQIVNDFQKGDIAEGYSVSREKKESFPLTVTSAQKNPTAFYLCASSIGSQETQYFGPGTRLLVL.

The genes are TRBV7-3 and TRBJ2-3; the D gene is possibly TRBD2 (5 bases). Germline V gene lookup returns CDR1 SGHTA and CDR2 FQGTGA. V lost 5 bases and J lost 1, with 7 bases in between. There are 13 residues in the CDR3. The CDR3 loop reads CASSMGGTDTQYF. The CDR3, as DNA: TGTGCCAGCAGCATGGGAGGCACAGATACGCAGTATTTT.

This clone was seen only once. The V and J genes are TRBV5-6 and TRBJ2-7; 14 bases map to TRBD2. The V and J ends lost 4 bases and 2 bases, in that order; junction bases with no gene match: 5. The CDR3 is 16 residues long. Germline V gene data show CDR1 as SGHDT and CDR2 as YYEEEE. CDR3 sequence reads: CASSMGLAGETYEQYV. The CDR3 DNA follows: TGTGCCAGCAGCATGGGACTAGCGGGAGAGACCTACGAGCAGTACGTC.